This TCR beta chain was recorded in a study of PD-1 blockade in classical Hodgkin lymphoma. Study in general: Patients had nivolumab dosed at 3 mg/kg, delivered intravenously every 2 weeks.

Here immunoSEQ multiplex PCR was the method, and the copy in TCRdb shows in-frame clones only, minus some. This table has 100,000 or so clones, about 93% appearing once. Notes on the study in general: Diversity in CD4+ TCRs, unlike that measured in CD8+ TCRs, had risen significantly by C4D1. Relative to healthy donors, newly diagnosed patients reportedly had lower baseline TCR diversity, which was reported as lower still in relapsed/refractory patients.

As concerns this clone: Its cognate antigen is unknown.

This CDR3 has 14 residues. Trimming cost V 7 bases and J 3 bases; bases outside gene matches: 8. Germline V CDR1 and CDR2: MNHEY, SVGAGI. Described time point: cycle 4 day 1 (C4D1), after 5 to 7 weeks of nivolumab. Following autologous stem cell transplantation, relapse occurred in every patient, and exposure to brentuximab vedotin varied. Best responses fell into complete response, partial response or progressive disease. The specimen comprised peripheral blood mononuclear cells (PBMCs), sampled before the fourth cycle of nivolumab. The rearrangement joins TRBV6-5 to TRBJ1-1; 7 nucleotides match TRBD1. The sequence was obtained from a human donor with classical Hodgkin lymphoma. The CDR3 bases are TGTGCCAGCACATCGACAGGGCGGCACACTGAAGCTTTCTTT. Protein sequence: CASTSTGRHTEAFF.